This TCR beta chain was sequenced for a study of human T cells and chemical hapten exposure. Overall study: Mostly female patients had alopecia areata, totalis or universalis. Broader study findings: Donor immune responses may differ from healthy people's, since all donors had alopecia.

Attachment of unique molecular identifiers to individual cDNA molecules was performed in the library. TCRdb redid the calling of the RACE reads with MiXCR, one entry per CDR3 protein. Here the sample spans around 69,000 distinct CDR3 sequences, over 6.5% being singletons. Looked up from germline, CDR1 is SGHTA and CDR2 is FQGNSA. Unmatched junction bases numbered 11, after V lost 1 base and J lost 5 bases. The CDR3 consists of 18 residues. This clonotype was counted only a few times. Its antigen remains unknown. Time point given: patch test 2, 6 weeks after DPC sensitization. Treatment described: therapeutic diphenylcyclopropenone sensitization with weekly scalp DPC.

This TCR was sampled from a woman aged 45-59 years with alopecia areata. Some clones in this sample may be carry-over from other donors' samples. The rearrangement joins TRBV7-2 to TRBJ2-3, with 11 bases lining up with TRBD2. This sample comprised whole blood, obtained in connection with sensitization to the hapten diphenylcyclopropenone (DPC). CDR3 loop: CASSLVAGGPQGVDTQYF. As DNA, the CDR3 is TGTGCCAGCAGCTTAGTAGCGGGGGGGCCGCAAGGAGTAGATACGCAGTATTTT.